This entry lists 17 T cell receptor beta chains sequenced from one sample in a study of neoadjuvant anti-PD-1 for oral cavity cancer (dated by TCRdb to the early 2020s). The time point label, as the study defines it: after neoadjuvant nivolumab, at surgical resection. Library preparation employed the immunoSEQ multiplex PCR assay. Imported from immuneACCESS, the table was reduced by TCRdb to in-frame sequences with V and J called. These copies leave out some clones; in studies compared against another copy, an unresolved V gene accounts for under half, and the cause of the remainder is not known. The table for this sample lists roughly 24,000 clones; around 26% of them were counted only once. The leading ten clones occupy roughly 15% of the sample. The material sequenced was tumor tissue, taken after nivolumab (anti-PD-1) treatment. Receptors originate from a person aged 35 to 85 with oral cavity squamous cell carcinoma.

This clone is large in the sample. The chain joins TRBV7-6 to TRBJ2-7, with 9 bases lining up with TRBD1. Germline values: CDR1 SGHVS, CDR2 FNYEAQ. The CDR3 covers 15 residues. V lost 5 bases, J lost 3 bases, and 8 bases stayed unmatched. The CDR3 DNA reads TGTGCCAGCAGCACTCGGACAGGGGTCGGCTACGAGCAGTACTTC. Translating gives CASSTRTGVGYEQYF. The whole variable domain, remainder taken from reference TRBV7-6 and TRBJ2-7, is GAGVSQSPRYKVTKRGQDVALRCDPISGHVSLYWYRQALGQGPEFLTYFNYEAQQDKSGLPNDRFSAERPEGSISTLTIQRTEQRDSAMYRCASSTRTGVGYEQYFGPGTRLTVT.

V is TRBV15 and J is TRBJ2-3; D is unresolved. Trimming removed 4 bases at V and 3 bases at J, with 8 bases between. This CDR3 has 13 amino acids. Germline V gene lookup returns CDR1 LNHNV and CDR2 YYDKDF (reference sequence). The CDR3 loop reads CATSMVRTDTQYF. CDR3 nucleotides: TGTGCCACCAGCATGGTCCGGACAGATACGCAGTATTTT.

CDR3: CASSPGQGVQDGYTF. CDR3 DNA sequence: TGCGCCAGCAGCCCTGGACAGGGGGTGCAGGATGGCTACACCTTC. The V and J genes are TRBV5-1 and TRBJ1-2; 10 nucleotides agree with TRBD1. V shed 4 bases and J 6 bases; nucleotides not matched to a gene: 9. The CDR3 sequence is 15 residues long. In germline, CDR1 is SGHRS, CDR2 YFSETQ. The entire variable domain, with the rest obtained from reference TRBV5-1 and TRBJ1-2, is as follows: KAGVTQTPRYLIKTRGQQVTLSCSPISGHRSVSWYQQTPGQGLQFLFEYFSETQRNKGNFPGRFSGRQFSNSRSEMNVSTLELGDSALYLCASSPGQGVQDGYTFGSGTRLTVV.

This clone came up a few times. The genes are TRBV4-1 and TRBJ1-1; D perhaps matches TRBD1 (6 bases). V was shortened by 6 bases and J by 3 bases, with 14 bases between the two germline ends. Germline CDR1 MGHRA, CDR2 YSYEKL. The CDR3 has 14 residues. The CDR3 reads CASRSSPGDTEAFF. The CDR3 DNA is TGCGCCAGCAGGTCCTCTCCAGGGGACACTGAAGCTTTCTTT.

This clone was counted between two and nine times. The chain has TRBV9 and TRBJ1-4; D unclear. CDR3 length: 14 amino acids. V gave up 0 bases and J gave up 3 bases, with 6 bases separating them. The V gene's germline CDR1 is SGDLS and CDR2 YYNGEE. The DNA for the CDR3 is TGTGCCAGCAGCGTAGGAATGGCTAATGAAAAACTGTTTTTT. Amino acids: CASSVGMANEKLFF.

There are a few counts of this clone. The CDR3 reads CASSSGLAGLETQYF. The CDR3 nucleotides are TGTGCCAGCAGCTCGGGACTAGCGGGGTTGGAGACCCAGTACTTC. The gene calls are TRBV7-9 and TRBJ2-5, with 13 bases that match TRBD2. V lost 4 bases and J lost 5; bases outside the gene matches: 4. In germline, CDR1 is SEHNR, CDR2 FQNEAQ (reference sequence). CDR3 length: 15 residues.

The table lists this clone with a count of one. This sequence joins TRBV5-1 and TRBJ2-1; possible D gene TRBD2, 5 bases. The CDR3 runs to 16 residues. Germline V lookup: CDR1 SGHRS, CDR2 YFSETQ. V gave up 1 base and J gave up 2 bases, with 13 bases separating them. CDR3 nucleotides: TGCGCCAGCAGCTTGAGCTCTGCCGGGGCCTACAATGAGCAGTTCTTC. As protein: CASSLSSAGAYNEQFF.

This chain uses TRBV6-7 with TRBJ2-7; 7 bases fit TRBD2. TRBV6-7 carries the ORF label, with uncertain function. This CDR3 has 13 amino acids. V trimming: 9 bases; J trimming: 1 base; junction bases outside the gene matches: 6. DNA for the CDR3: TGTGCCAGTGTTGGGGGGGGATCCTACGAGCAGTACTTC. It codes for CASVGGGSYEQYF.

The chain employs TRBV4-1 and TRBJ2-1, with TRBD2 identical over 12 bases. Germline V gives CDR1 MGHRA, CDR2 YSYEKL. J lost 4 bases, V lost 4 bases, and 11 bases had no gene match. This CDR3 contains 18 residues. In DNA, the CDR3 is TGCGCCAGCAGCCGGGGGCTAGCGGGAGGGGTACGGTACAATGAGCAGTTCTTC. This encodes CASSRGLAGGVRYNEQFF.

This clone has a count of ten or more. The V and J genes are TRBV7-3 and TRBJ2-7, with 8 bases matching TRBD1. CDR1 and CDR2 (germline): SGHTA, FQGTGA. V lost 5 bases, J lost 3 bases, and 9 bases stayed unmatched. The CDR3 runs to 15 residues. This chain's CDR3 is CASSLEGTGGYEQYF. The CDR3, as DNA: TGTGCCAGCAGCCTGGAGGGGACAGGAGGCTACGAGCAGTACTTC.

V usage is TRBV5-1 and J usage is TRBJ2-3; D call uncertain. The CDR3 is 13 residues long. The V gene's germline CDR1 is SGHRS and CDR2 YFSETQ. V was shortened by 0 bases and J by 4 bases, with 6 bases between the two germline ends. CDR3 in DNA: TGCGCCAGCAGCTTGGCCACGGCAGATACGCAGTATTTT. Its protein is CASSLATADTQYF.

The CDR3 here is CASTHLTWQGEDTGELFF. The CDR3 nucleotides read TGTGCCAGCACCCATCTCACGTGGCAGGGGGAGGACACCGGGGAGCTGTTTTTT. The rearrangement joins TRBV28 to TRBJ2-2; possibly TRBD1 for D (7 bases). The length of the CDR3 is 18 residues. V lost 7 bases to trimming and J lost 3 bases, with 24 bases between them. CDR1 is MDHEN, CDR2 SYDVKM, per germline.

This clone was observed a handful of times. The rearrangement uses TRBV28 and TRBJ1-5; 7 bases line up with TRBD1. This CDR3 is 14 amino acids long. The V gene end was trimmed by 8 bases and the J gene end by 3 bases; junction bases not matched to a gene: 7. CDR1 is MDHEN and CDR2 is SYDVKM in the germline V gene. CDR3: CASLETGPNQPQHF. The CDR3 DNA reads as TGTGCCAGCTTGGAGACAGGGCCCAATCAGCCCCAGCATTTT.

In its sample, this clone was seen a few times. CDR3 bases: TGTGCCAGCAGCCAACAGGGGTCCAGCACAGATACGCAGTATTTT. Translating gives CASSQQGSSTDTQYF. The chain recombines TRBV16 with TRBJ2-3; the D gene is possibly TRBD1 (6 bases). CDR1 is KGHSY and CDR2 is FQNENV in the germline V gene. Trimming removed 2 bases from V and 0 bases from J, with 9 bases in between. The CDR3 length is 15 residues.

This clone occurred many times. The chain joins TRBV6-1 to TRBJ2-7; D might be TRBD2 (6 bases). Germline V gene data show CDR1 as MNHNS and CDR2 as SASEGT. CDR3 length equals 15 residues. Trimming left V 4 bases short and J 2 bases short, with 15 bases between. In DNA form, the CDR3 reads TGTGCCAGCAGTGGCGGAGGGAGACCTCCCTACGAGCAGTACTTC. It encodes CASSGGGRPPYEQYF.

V usage is TRBV19 and J usage is TRBJ2-1; weak D call: TRBD2 (6 bases). The CDR3 length is 17 residues. The germline V and J ends were trimmed by 2 bases and 7 bases, with 21 bases remaining between them. Germline V gene data show CDR1 as LNHDA and CDR2 as SQIVND (reference sequence). This chain's CDR3 is CASSIISGSRVMNEQFF. In DNA, the CDR3 is TGTGCCAGTAGTATAATCTCCGGGAGTCGGGTGATGAATGAGCAGTTCTTC.

A few counts support this clone. The rearrangement joins TRBV27 to TRBJ1-2; D possibly corresponds to TRBD1 (5 bases). CDR3 length: 14 residues. CDR1 is MNHEY and CDR2 is SMNVEV in the germline V gene (reference sequence). V was cut by 2 bases and J by 8 bases, with 15 bases left in between. The CDR3: CASSLNPRERGYTF. DNA for the CDR3: TGTGCCAGCAGTTTAAACCCCAGGGAAAGGGGCTACACCTTC.